A selection of T cell receptor beta chains follows, all from one sample in a study of T cells after yellow fever vaccination. TCRdb recomputed calls from the 5' RACE reads with MiXCR, one row per CDR3 protein. Of approximately 550,000 distinct CDR3 sequences listed, roughly a fifth are singletons. The source was PBMCs, collected 15 days after the yellow fever booster vaccination. These receptors came from a man younger than 40 who received the YFV17D yellow fever vaccine. The CDR3 runs from the conserved cysteine through the conserved F or W. A D gene is named only where the DNA matches it firmly. Some rows have no size entry. The others give once, few or many, or a class for an expanded clone.

V: TRBV20-1
J: TRBJ2-5
D: TRBD2
size: many
CDR3: CSASLAGRRETQYF
DNA: TGCAGTGCTTCTCTAGCGGGCCGGCGTGAGACCCAGTACTTC

V: TRBV20-1
J: TRBJ2-1
D: TRBD2
size: few
CDR3: CSASVLAGPTSYNEQFF
DNA: TGCAGTGCTAGTGTACTAGCGGGACCAACCTCCTACAATGAGCAGTTCTTC

V: TRBV6-5
J: TRBJ2-4
D: NA
size: NA
CDR3: CASSYSFRGQNIQYF
DNA: TGTGCCAGCAGTTACTCGTTCCGGGGACAAAACATTCAGTACTTC

V: TRBV4-2
J: TRBJ2-6
D: NA
size: NA
CDR3: CASSPPLSGFSGANVLTF
DNA: TGTGCCAGCAGCCCCCCCCTTTCGGGTTTCTCTGGGGCCAACGTCCTGACTTTC

V: TRBV9
J: TRBJ2-7
D: NA
size: few
CDR3: CASSVGLAMSSYEQYF
DNA: TGTGCCAGCAGCGTAGGATTGGCGATGAGCTCCTACGAGCAGTACTTC

V: TRBV28
J: TRBJ1-1
D: NA
size: NA
CDR3: CASSLWMGGRDTEAFF
DNA: TGTGCCAGCAGTTTATGGATGGGGGGGCGCGACACTGAAGCTTTCTTT

V: TRBV20-1
J: TRBJ2-7
D: NA
size: few
CDR3: CSAAGTQGQYF
DNA: TGCAGTGCTGCAGGAACCCAGGGGCAGTACTTC

V: TRBV7-2
J: TRBJ2-7
D: TRBD1
size: NA
CDR3: CASSFTGGFAYEQYF
DNA: TGTGCCAGCAGCTTCACAGGGGGGTTCGCCTACGAGCAGTACTTC

V: TRBV12-3/TRBV12-4
J: TRBJ2-5
D: NA
size: NA
CDR3: CASSQRTTETQYF
DNA: TGTGCCAGCAGTCAGAGAACAACAGAGACCCAGTACTTC

V: TRBV7-2
J: TRBJ2-2
D: NA
size: NA
CDR3: CASSLGGRGATGELFF
DNA: TGTGCCAGCAGCTTAGGCGGCAGGGGGGCCACCGGGGAGCTGTTTTTT

V: TRBV18
J: TRBJ2-6
D: TRBD1
size: few
CDR3: CASSPRTGGISGANVLTF
DNA: TGTGCCAGCTCACCCAGGACAGGGGGCATCTCTGGGGCCAACGTCCTGACTTTC

V: TRBV14
J: TRBJ1-1
D: NA
size: NA
CDR3: CASSQGTHLGAFF
DNA: TGTGCCAGCAGCCAAGGGACTCATCTTGGAGCTTTCTTT

V: TRBV3-1
J: TRBJ1-6
D: NA
size: few
CDR3: CASSARGSPLHF
DNA: TGTGCCAGCAGCGCACGGGGGTCACCCCTCCACTTT

V: TRBV29-1
J: TRBJ2-1
D: NA
size: NA
CDR3: CSVGGASYNEQFF
DNA: TGCAGCGTTGGGGGAGCCTCCTACAATGAGCAGTTCTTC

V: TRBV19
J: TRBJ2-1
D: TRBD2
size: NA
CDR3: CASSWLAGGRNEQFF
DNA: TGTGCCAGTAGTTGGCTAGCGGGAGGACGAAATGAGCAGTTCTTC

V: TRBV7-3
J: TRBJ2-2
D: NA
size: few
CDR3: CASSPGATNTGELFF
DNA: TGTGCCAGCAGCCCGGGAGCGACGAACACCGGGGAGCTGTTTTTT

V: TRBV20-1
J: TRBJ2-2
D: NA
size: few
CDR3: CSARVPGARTGELFF
DNA: TGCAGTGCTAGAGTTCCCGGCGCAAGGACCGGGGAGCTGTTTTTT

V: TRBV7-6
J: TRBJ2-3
D: TRBD2
size: NA
CDR3: CASSLDSAGGFSDTQYF
DNA: TGTGCCAGCAGCTTAGACTCTGCGGGAGGTTTTTCAGATACGCAGTATTTT

V: TRBV2
J: TRBJ2-7
D: NA
size: NA
CDR3: CASKDGAGEQYF
DNA: TGTGCCAGCAAAGATGGGGCCGGGGAGCAGTACTTC

V: TRBV20-1
J: TRBJ1-4
D: NA
size: few
CDR3: CSAFKTATNEKLFF
DNA: TGCAGTGCTTTTAAGACAGCAACTAATGAAAAACTGTTTTTT

V: TRBV29-1
J: TRBJ1-6
D: NA
size: NA
CDR3: CSVASGQWDSPLHF
DNA: TGCAGCGTTGCCTCCGGACAGTGGGACTCACCCCTCCACTTT

V: TRBV6-1
J: TRBJ2-3
D: NA
size: NA
CDR3: CASRQDGSAPITDTQYF
DNA: TGTGCCAGCAGACAAGACGGCTCGGCCCCCATAACAGATACGCAGTATTTT

V: TRBV6-2/TRBV6-3
J: TRBJ2-7
D: NA
size: few
CDR3: CASKDPQRASYEQYF
DNA: TGTGCCAGCAAAGACCCCCAGCGCGCGTCCTACGAGCAGTACTTC

V: TRBV27
J: TRBJ2-2
D: NA
size: NA
CDR3: CASSQGLTGELFF
DNA: TGTGCCAGCAGTCAGGGGTTAACCGGGGAGCTGTTTTTT

V: TRBV10-3
J: TRBJ2-1
D: TRBD2
size: NA
CDR3: CAIRGGAGYNEQFF
DNA: TGTGCCATCAGGGGAGGGGCGGGATACAATGAGCAGTTCTTC

V: TRBV7-2
J: TRBJ2-3
D: NA
size: NA
CDR3: CASSLGRNTQYF
DNA: TGTGCCAGCAGCTTAGGCCGAAATACGCAGTATTTT

V: TRBV5-1
J: TRBJ1-1
D: TRBD1
size: NA
CDR3: CASSQGQGSTEAFF
DNA: TGCGCCAGCAGCCAAGGACAGGGTTCCACTGAAGCTTTCTTT

V: TRBV20-1
J: TRBJ2-7
D: TRBD2
size: many
CDR3: CSATGTSGRGYEQYF
DNA: TGCAGTGCTACCGGGACTAGCGGGAGGGGCTACGAGCAGTACTTC

V: TRBV29-1
J: TRBJ2-1
D: NA
size: NA
CDR3: CSVLSANEQFF
DNA: TGCAGCGTGCTCAGTGCCAATGAGCAGTTCTTC

V: TRBV29-1
J: TRBJ2-1
D: TRBD2
size: NA
CDR3: CSEVSGSDEQFF
DNA: TGCAGCGAAGTTAGCGGGAGCGATGAGCAGTTCTTC

V: TRBV4-1
J: TRBJ2-6
D: NA
size: few
CDR3: CASSQGAPSSGANVLTF
DNA: TGCGCCAGCAGCCAAGGGGCCCCGAGCTCTGGGGCCAACGTCCTGACTTTC

V: TRBV5-5
J: TRBJ1-4
D: NA
size: few
CDR3: CASSSTPRNEKLFF
DNA: TGTGCCAGCAGCTCGACACCCCGGAATGAAAAACTGTTTTTT

V: TRBV6-2/TRBV6-3
J: TRBJ1-5
D: NA
size: NA
CDR3: CASSYLNLQGPQHF
DNA: TGTGCCAGCAGTTATCTAAACCTTCAAGGGCCCCAGCATTTT

V: TRBV29-1
J: TRBJ2-1
D: TRBD1
size: NA
CDR3: CSAVGTGSSYNEQFF
DNA: TGCAGCGCTGTGGGGACAGGGAGCTCCTACAATGAGCAGTTCTTC

V: TRBV5-6
J: TRBJ2-5
D: NA
size: NA
CDR3: CASSSPELWGETQYF
DNA: TGTGCCAGCAGCTCCCCCGAATTGTGGGGAGAGACCCAGTACTTC

V: TRBV7-2
J: TRBJ2-1
D: TRBD2
size: NA
CDR3: CASRRGTSGRNEQFF
DNA: TGTGCCAGCAGACGCGGGACTAGCGGGAGAAATGAGCAGTTCTTC

V: TRBV7-9
J: TRBJ2-7
D: TRBD2
size: NA
CDR3: CASSLGGSGSVYEQYF
DNA: TGTGCCAGCAGCTTAGGGGGTAGCGGGAGTGTCTACGAGCAGTACTTC

V: TRBV6-1
J: TRBJ2-5
D: TRBD1
size: NA
CDR3: CASSKYRTGVGETQYF
DNA: TGTGCCAGCAGCAAATATAGGACAGGCGTCGGGGAGACCCAGTACTTC

V: TRBV18
J: TRBJ1-1
D: NA
size: NA
CDR3: CASSPPEGFEAFF
DNA: TGTGCCAGCTCACCACCTGAGGGGTTCGAAGCTTTCTTT

V: TRBV9
J: TRBJ1-1
D: NA
size: few
CDR3: CASSVDPRGRNTEAFF
DNA: TGTGCCAGCAGCGTAGACCCAAGGGGGAGGAACACTGAAGCTTTCTTT

V: TRBV3-1
J: TRBJ2-5
D: NA
size: few
CDR3: CASSQDLAEVVQETQYF
DNA: TGTGCCAGCAGCCAAGATCTGGCAGAAGTAGTTCAAGAGACCCAGTACTTC

V: TRBV28
J: TRBJ2-1
D: TRBD1
size: few
CDR3: CASSLRQGSTSYNEQFF
DNA: TGTGCCAGCAGTCTTAGACAGGGGTCAACCTCCTACAATGAGCAGTTCTTC

V: TRBV6-2/TRBV6-3
J: TRBJ2-7
D: NA
size: few
CDR3: CASSPGGHSYEQYF
DNA: TGTGCCAGCAGTCCCGGGGGGCACTCCTACGAGCAGTACTTC

V: TRBV5-1
J: TRBJ1-1
D: TRBD1
size: few
CDR3: CASSPHPGQVNTEAFF
DNA: TGCGCCAGCAGCCCGCACCCGGGACAGGTGAACACTGAAGCTTTCTTT

V: TRBV20-1
J: TRBJ2-7
D: TRBD2
size: NA
CDR3: CSARVPPAGLGYEQYF
DNA: TGCAGTGCTAGAGTCCCCCCGGCGGGACTAGGGTACGAGCAGTACTTC

V: TRBV20-1
J: TRBJ2-1
D: TRBD2
size: few
CDR3: CSALRVREGNEQFF
DNA: TGCAGTGCCCTAAGGGTGCGGGAGGGTAATGAGCAGTTCTTC

V: TRBV5-1
J: TRBJ2-1
D: TRBD2
size: NA
CDR3: CASSLELAGGANEQFF
DNA: TGCGCCAGCAGCTTGGAACTAGCGGGAGGTGCGAATGAGCAGTTCTTC

V: TRBV30
J: TRBJ2-1
D: TRBD1
size: NA
CDR3: CAWRGGQGNYNEQFF
DNA: TGTGCCTGGAGAGGGGGACAGGGTAACTACAATGAGCAGTTCTTC

V: TRBV6-2/TRBV6-3
J: TRBJ2-5
D: NA
size: few
CDR3: CASSYTVGTQYF
DNA: TGTGCCAGCAGTTACACGGTGGGGACCCAGTACTTC

V: TRBV7-9
J: TRBJ1-4
D: TRBD1
size: NA
CDR3: CASRTGTGNEKLFF
DNA: TGTGCCAGCAGGACCGGGACAGGGAATGAAAAACTGTTTTTT

V: TRBV29-1
J: TRBJ1-4
D: TRBD1
size: few
CDR3: CSVEQTGEGEKLFF
DNA: TGCAGCGTCGAACAGACAGGGGAGGGTGAAAAACTGTTTTTT

V: TRBV7-2
J: TRBJ2-2
D: NA
size: NA
CDR3: CASSLTTVFTGELFF
DNA: TGTGCCAGCAGCTTAACGACAGTTTTCACCGGGGAGCTGTTTTTT

V: TRBV29-1
J: TRBJ2-7
D: NA
size: few
CDR3: CSVASGGYEQYF
DNA: TGCAGCGTTGCATCGGGCGGATACGAGCAGTACTTC

V: TRBV18
J: TRBJ1-1
D: NA
size: NA
CDR3: CASSPQVGFTEAFF
DNA: TGTGCCAGCTCACCCCAGGTAGGGTTCACTGAAGCTTTCTTT

V: TRBV2
J: TRBJ2-5
D: NA
size: NA
CDR3: CASKFWDGPLQETQYF
DNA: TGTGCCAGCAAATTCTGGGACGGCCCTCTCCAAGAGACCCAGTACTTC